A selection of T cell receptor beta chains follows, all from one sample in a study of CD8+CD57+ T cells in acquired aplastic anemia. TCRdb reanalysed the reads using MiXCR and keeps one entry per CDR3 protein. The table includes about 150,000 distinct CDR3 sequences, about 54% detected once. Sequenced input: sorted CD4+, CD8+, or CD8+CD57+ T cells (not recorded which) from PBMCs. The source of these receptors is a human donor with aplastic anemia. Each CDR3 is given with its conserved first and last residue. D genes are given only for firm matches. Clone size, where shown, is once, few, many, or a class for clones that have expanded.

j_gene | v_gene | abundance | d_gene | CDR3aa | CDR3nt
TRBJ1-2 | TRBV9 | many | NA | CASARGTF | TGTGCCAGCGCTAGGGGTACCTTC
TRBJ1-5 | TRBV19 | NA | TRBD1 | CASQVQGALGQPQHF | TGTGCCAGCCAAGTTCAGGGGGCTCTCGGGCAGCCCCAGCATTTT
TRBJ1-2 | TRBV20-1 | NA | NA | CSARILDGYTF | TGCAGTGCTAGAATTCTAGATGGCTACACCTTC
TRBJ2-5 | TRBV10-3 | NA | NA | CAISESQEETQYF | TGTGCCATCAGTGAGTCGCAAGAAGAGACCCAGTACTTC
TRBJ1-1 | TRBV4-1 | many | NA | CASSQPAMNTEAFF | TGCGCCAGCAGCCAACCAGCTATGAACACTGAAGCTTTCTTT
TRBJ2-2 | TRBV10-3 | NA | TRBD2 | CAISGLAGSGELFF | TGTGCCATCAGTGGACTAGCGGGGTCCGGGGAGCTGTTTTTT
TRBJ1-2 | TRBV4-1 | many | NA | CASSQVEGTKKGYTF | TGCGCCAGCAGCCAAGTGGAGGGGACTAAGAAAGGCTACACCTTC
TRBJ1-4 | TRBV20-1 | few | TRBD1 | CSASPPGTGNGFF | TGCAGTGCTAGCCCCCCAGGGACAGGTAATGGGTTTTTT
TRBJ2-7 | TRBV9 | NA | TRBD2 | CASSVVGGDGQYF | TGTGCCAGCAGCGTAGTGGGGGGGGATGGGCAGTACTTC
TRBJ1-2 | TRBV24-1 | NA | TRBD1 | CATSDFTQGSGYTF | TGTGCCACCAGTGATTTTACACAGGGGAGCGGCTACACCTTC
TRBJ2-3 | TRBV15 | many | NA | CATSRGRGGTDTQYF | TGTGCCACCAGCAGAGGTAGGGGCGGCACAGATACGCAGTATTTT
TRBJ1-2 | TRBV10-3 | few | NA | CAISEGATTYGYTF | TGTGCCATCAGTGAGGGAGCGACGACCTATGGCTACACCTTC
TRBJ1-3 | TRBV6-5 | few | NA | CASSYSPRGVSGNTIYF | TGTGCCAGCAGTTACAGCCCACGGGGCGTCTCTGGAAACACCATATATTTT
TRBJ2-1 | TRBV11-2 | NA | NA | CASSLFREQGEQFF | TGTGCCAGCAGCTTATTCCGGGAGCAAGGGGAGCAGTTCTTC
TRBJ2-1 | TRBV19 | NA | TRBD2 | CASTSSGPYNEQFF | TGTGCCAGTACATCTAGCGGGCCATACAATGAGCAGTTCTTC
TRBJ1-1 | TRBV20-1 | many | NA | CSASQGDTEAFF | TGCAGTGCTAGTCAGGGAGACACTGAAGCTTTCTTT
TRBJ2-5 | TRBV7-9 | NA | NA | CASSPKVGGQETQYF | TGTGCCAGCAGCCCTAAAGTGGGGGGACAAGAGACCCAGTACTTC
TRBJ2-5 | TRBV2 | NA | TRBD1 | CACQQGWQETQYF | TGTGCCTGCCAACAGGGGTGGCAAGAGACCCAGTACTTC
TRBJ2-3 | TRBV5-1 | NA | TRBD1 | CASSLGQGEIDTQYF | TGCGCCAGCAGCCTTGGACAGGGAGAAATAGATACGCAGTATTTT
TRBJ1-2 | TRBV29-1 | NA | NA | CSVRPDYGYTF | TGCAGCGTTCGCCCAGACTATGGCTACACCTTC
TRBJ1-2 | TRBV24-1 | few | NA | CAIRGGTGLIDYGYTF | TGTGCCATTCGTGGAGGAACAGGGTTGATAGACTATGGCTACACCTTC
TRBJ1-2 | TRBV7-9 | many | NA | CASSLRGAYGYTF | TGTGCCAGCAGCTTACGGGGGGCCTATGGCTACACCTTC
TRBJ2-1 | TRBV7-3 | many | NA | CASSLGGPTHNEQFF | TGTGCCAGCAGCTTGGGGGGACCAACTCACAATGAGCAGTTCTTC
TRBJ2-3 | TRBV7-9 | NA | NA | CASSLVGSSDTQYF | TGTGCCAGCAGCTTAGTCGGTAGTTCAGATACGCAGTATTTT
TRBJ2-7 | TRBV29-1 | NA | NA | CTSGRAEQYF | TGCACCTCCGGACGGGCGGAGCAGTACTTC
TRBJ2-7 | TRBV5-5 | many | NA | CASSNRDTSQTYEQYF | TGTGCCAGCAGCAACCGGGACACCTCCCAAACCTACGAGCAGTACTTC
TRBJ2-7 | TRBV19 | many | NA | CASSMSSGSYEQYF | TGTGCCAGTAGTATGTCTTCAGGGAGCTACGAGCAGTACTTC
TRBJ2-1 | TRBV11-1 | NA | TRBD2 | CASSLVVNPDGGAAYNEQFF | TGTGCCAGCAGCTTAGTAGTCAACCCTGACGGGGGGGCGGCTTACAATGAGCAGTTCTTC
TRBJ1-6 | TRBV2 | many | NA | CASTRGESSYNSPLHF | TGTGCCAGCACCAGGGGAGAGAGCTCCTATAATTCACCCCTCCACTTT
TRBJ1-2 | TRBV19 | NA | NA | CASSEPPGAIYGYTF | TGTGCCAGTAGTGAACCACCCGGGGCGATCTATGGCTACACCTTC
TRBJ2-7 | TRBV2 | NA | NA | CASSEASTRYEQYF | TGTGCCAGCAGTGAAGCGAGTACCCGCTACGAGCAGTACTTC
TRBJ1-5 | TRBV29-1 | NA | NA | CSVADRISNQPQHF | TGCAGCGTAGCCGACAGGATTAGCAATCAGCCCCAGCATTTT
TRBJ2-3 | TRBV14 | many | NA | CASSRGGFTDTQYF | TGTGCCAGCAGTCGGGGCGGTTTCACAGATACGCAGTATTTT
TRBJ1-2 | TRBV7-9 | many | NA | CASSKDSGGYTF | TGTGCCAGCAGCAAGGACAGTGGTGGCTACACCTTC
TRBJ1-1 | TRBV11-1 | few | NA | CASSTRGANTEAFF | TGTGCCAGCAGCACCCGTGGAGCGAACACTGAAGCTTTCTTT
TRBJ2-1 | TRBV29-1 | NA | TRBD1 | CSVEGVTGFNEQFF | TGCAGCGTTGAAGGGGTGACAGGGTTTAATGAGCAGTTCTTC
TRBJ2-7 | TRBV7-9 | NA | NA | CASSPKRGSYEQYF | TGTGCCAGCAGCCCGAAACGGGGTTCCTACGAGCAGTACTTC
TRBJ1-5 | TRBV7-8 | NA | NA | CASSAKPGASNQPQHF | TGTGCCAGCAGCGCCAAGCCGGGGGCGAGCAATCAGCCCCAGCATTTT
TRBJ2-7 | TRBV7-6 | many | TRBD2 | CASSFGTSGKNPGEQYF | TGTGCCAGCAGCTTCGGGACTAGCGGGAAAAATCCGGGCGAGCAGTACTTC
TRBJ2-1 | TRBV11-1 | NA | TRBD2 | CASSLVGGHNNEQFF | TGTGCCAGCAGCTTAGTGGGAGGGCACAACAATGAGCAGTTCTTC
TRBJ1-4 | TRBV6-1 | once | NA | CASSEARGAGDEKLFF | TGTGCCAGCAGTGAAGCGCGAGGGGCAGGGGATGAAAAACTGTTTTTT
TRBJ2-7 | TRBV6-2/TRBV6-3 | many | NA | CASSPQGQHEQYF | TGTGCCAGCAGTCCACAGGGCCAGCACGAGCAGTACTTC
TRBJ2-7 | TRBV7-3 | few | NA | CASSSGGYYEQYF | TGTGCCAGCAGCTCCGGGGGCTACTACGAGCAGTACTTC
TRBJ2-1 | TRBV29-1 | many | TRBD2 | CSVEPGTSLYNEQFF | TGCAGCGTTGAACCCGGGACTAGCCTATACAATGAGCAGTTCTTC
TRBJ2-2 | TRBV19 | few | NA | CASSPTGIGELFF | TGTGCCAGTAGTCCCACAGGGATAGGGGAGCTGTTTTTT
TRBJ1-4 | TRBV4-1 | NA | TRBD1 | CASSQERTGALGGKLFF | TGCGCCAGCAGCCAAGAGCGCACAGGGGCCCTGGGAGGAAAACTGTTTTTT
TRBJ1-4 | TRBV10-2 | NA | TRBD1 | CASSDGQGWEKLFF | TGCGCCAGCAGTGACGGACAGGGGTGGGAAAAACTGTTTTTT
TRBJ1-2 | TRBV20-1 | NA | TRBD1 | CSARDHRGLNYGYTF | TGCAGTGCTAGAGACCACAGGGGCCTAAACTATGGCTACACCTTC
TRBJ2-3 | TRBV4-2 | few | TRBD1 | CASSQAVGDRAITDTQYF | TGTGCCAGCAGCCAAGCGGTCGGTGACAGGGCAATCACAGATACGCAGTATTTT
TRBJ1-1 | TRBV4-1 | NA | TRBD1 | CASSQVGMGQGWAFF | TGCGCCAGCAGCCAAGTTGGTATGGGACAGGGGTGGGCTTTCTTT
TRBJ1-5 | TRBV10-3 | NA | NA | CAITADSNQPQHF | TGTGCCATCACGGCAGATAGCAATCAGCCCCAGCATTTT
TRBJ2-1 | TRBV3-1 | NA | TRBD2 | CASSQTSGGNEQFF | TGTGCCAGCAGCCAGACTAGCGGGGGCAATGAGCAGTTCTTC
TRBJ2-7 | TRBV12-3/TRBV12-4 | many | NA | CASSSGQPYEQYF | TGTGCCAGCAGTTCCGGACAGCCCTACGAGCAGTACTTC